This T cell receptor (beta chain) is from a study of T-cell reconstitution after alpha-beta-depleted transplantation in children. This clonotype was counted ten times or more. This CDR3 spans 13 amino acids. V was trimmed by 4 bases and J by 4 bases, leaving 8 bases between them. Germline V CDR1 and CDR2: MNHEY, SMNVEV (reference sequence). The authors prepared the TCRbeta library with unique molecular identifiers. TCRdb used MiXCR to reprocess the PCR reads, holding one entry per CDR3 protein. The sample has around 380,000 distinct CDR3 sequences; 11% are singletons. The input for sequencing was PBMCs from the stem cell graft donor, taken from the stem cell graft. The source is a human donor who donated a stem cell graft to a child with acute myeloid leukemia. This chain uses TRBV27 with TRBJ1-5; D call uncertain. The CDR3 nucleotides read TGTGCCAGCAGTTCATGGCAGAATCAGCCCCAGCATTTT. Its translation is CASSSWQNQPQHF.